Given below is one T cell receptor (beta chain) in context. Profiled with immunoSEQ multiplex PCR; TCRdb holds only in-frame clones, not every one. The repertoire has about 110,000 clones, roughly 88% of them found once; the top ten carry roughly 6.7%. This sample is drawn from a study of T cell responses to AZD1222 COVID-19 vaccine. The CDR3 is made up of 13 amino acids. Trimming stripped 6 bases from V and 4 bases from J, with 12 bases between. In germline, CDR1 is MDHEN, CDR2 SYDVKM. The chain links TRBV28 to TRBJ2-5; D uncertain. Sequencing was performed on peripheral blood, taken 28 days after the second AZD1222 dose. The clonotype originates from an adult who received the AZD1222 COVID-19 vaccine. The CDR3 DNA reads as TGTGCCAGCAGACCACAGACGGGAGAGACCCAGTACTTC. It is translated as CASRPQTGETQYF.